The 13 T cell receptor beta chains below all came from one sample that was sequenced in a study of STAT5B mutations in CD4+ large granular lymphocyte leukemia. TCRdb's copy holds only in-frame clones and misses some; the assay was immunoSEQ multiplex PCR. The data hold more than 30,000 clones, with roughly 71% observed a single time. The material sequenced was CD4+ T cells from blood buffy coats. Receptors were obtained from a human donor in good health.

The chain recombines TRBV6-5 with TRBJ2-3; D unclear. Germline V gives CDR1 MNHEY, CDR2 SVGAGI. This CDR3 is built from 16 residues. Trimming cost V 0 bases and J 0 bases, with 10 bases left between them. The DNA for the CDR3 is TGTGCCAGCAGTTACTCCGGTTTAGCTAGCACAGATACGCAGTATTTT. This encodes CASSYSGLASTDTQYF.

The rearrangement joins TRBV6-5 to TRBJ2-7, with TRBD1 matching 8 bases. V trimming: 0 bases; J trimming: 1 base; junction bases outside the gene matches: 5. The CDR3 length is 16 residues. CDR1 and CDR2 from the germline V gene are MNHEY and SVGAGI. The CDR3 region is CASSYSMGTGSYEQYF. In DNA form, the CDR3 reads TGTGCCAGCAGTTACTCGATGGGGACAGGTTCCTACGAGCAGTACTTC.

The V call is TRBV6-5, the J call TRBJ2-3; possibly TRBD1 for D (5 bases). CDR3 length: 13 residues. V was shortened by 6 bases and J by 1 base, with 8 bases between the two germline ends. The germline V gene encodes CDR1 MNHEY and CDR2 SVGAGI. CDR3 residues: CASRGVGTDTQYF. Here the CDR3 DNA reads TGTGCCAGCAGAGGGGTAGGCACAGATACGCAGTATTTT.

The V gene is TRBV6-1, the J gene TRBJ2-1; maybe TRBD1 (5 bases). This CDR3 region has 13 residues. CDR1 is MNHNS and CDR2 is SASEGT in the germline V gene. V lost 10 bases and J lost 5, with 15 bases in between. The CDR3 nucleotides are TGTGCCATCGCGAGGTCAGGGAACAATGAGCAGTTCTTC. This codes for CAIARSGNNEQFF.

The chain uses TRBV18 and TRBJ2-2; weak D call: TRBD1 (5 bases). Germline lookup yields CDR1 KGHSH and CDR2 LQKENI. Trimming left V 3 bases short and J 1 base short, with 6 bases between. This CDR3 has 14 residues. The CDR3 region has the DNA TGTGCCAGCTCACCGGGGCAGAACACCGGGGAGCTGTTTTTT. Its protein is CASSPGQNTGELFF.

This chain connects TRBV7-8 to TRBJ2-3, with 7 nucleotides matching TRBD2. V trimming: 3 bases; J trimming: 2 bases; junction bases outside the gene matches: 11. CDR3 length: 17 amino acids. From germline, CDR1 is SGHVS and CDR2 FQNEAQ. The CDR3 region has the DNA TGTGCCAGCAGCTTCACGGGAGGAGCGGGACCCACAGATACGCAGTATTTT. Its protein is CASSFTGGAGPTDTQYF.

The CDR3 DNA reads as TGTGCCTGGAGTGTACCCCGACAGGGGCCAGGACAGCCCCAGCATTTT. Its translation is CAWSVPRQGPGQPQHF. The genes are TRBV30 and TRBJ1-5; 8 bases align to TRBD1. Germline assignment: CDR1 GTSNPN and CDR2 SVGIG (reference sequence). V lost 0 bases, J lost 7 bases, and 11 bases stayed unmatched. The CDR3 sequence is 16 residues long.

CDR3 nucleotide sequence: TGTGCTAGTGGTCGCGGTGACCACTACGAGCAGTACTTC. Its translation: CASGRGDHYEQYF. The genes are TRBV12-5 and TRBJ2-7; D gene uncertain. Trimming removed 5 bases from V and 3 bases from J, with 11 bases in between. CDR1 LGHNT and CDR2 FRNRAP come from the germline V gene. This CDR3 has 13 amino acids. Variable domain in full (rest from reference TRBV12-5 and TRBJ2-7): DARVTQTPRHKVTEMGQEVTMRCQPILGHNTVFWYRQTMMQGLELLAYFRNRAPLDDSGMPKDRFSAEMPDATLATLKIQPSEPRDSAVYFCASGRGDHYEQYFGPGTRLTVT.

The J gene is TRBJ2-7, the V gene TRBV5-8, with D possibly TRBD1 on 5 matching bases. CDR1 and CDR2 from the germline V gene are SGHTS and YDEGEE. Trimming shortened V by 4 bases and J by 6 bases, and 20 bases separated the two germline ends. The CDR3 has 15 residues. CDR3 nucleotides: TGTGCCAGCAGCCCTCGAGGAATCGGACACGGCGAGCAGTACTTC. Translation gives CASSPRGIGHGEQYF. The variable domain in full, completed from reference TRBV5-8 and TRBJ2-7, reads EAGVTQSPTHLIKTRGQQATLRCSPISGHTSVYWYQQALGLGLQFLLWYDEGEERNRGNFPPRFSGRQFPNYSSELNVNALELEDSALYLCASSPRGIGHGEQYFGPGTRLTVT.

The chain combines TRBV6-5 with TRBJ1-1; D is possibly TRBD1 (6 bases). CDR3 length: 15 residues. Germline V CDR1 and CDR2: MNHEY, SVGAGI. The V end was cut by 2 bases, the J end by 5 bases, with 15 bases between. The CDR3 DNA reads as TGTGCCAGCAGTTACGGGGGCGCCTCTCGAACTGAAGCTTTCTTT. Its protein product is CASSYGGASRTEAFF.

The table lists this clone with a few counts. The chain joins TRBV25-1 to TRBJ1-2; tentative D call: TRBD1 (5 bases). Trimming cost V 2 bases and J 6 bases, with 13 bases left between them. There are 14 residues in the CDR3. Germline CDR1 reads MGHDK; CDR2 reads SYGVNS. The CDR3 DNA reads TGTGCCAGCAGTGAACACGGGGGTGGGGATGGCTACACCTTC. The encoded protein is CASSEHGGGDGYTF.

The CDR3 reads CATSGAGLQGNSNQPQHF. The CDR3 DNA reads TGTGCCACCAGCGGGGCCGGGCTTCAGGGAAATAGCAATCAGCCCCAGCATTTT. This rearrangement joins TRBV15 to TRBJ1-5; D possibly corresponds to TRBD1 (5 bases). CDR1 LNHNV and CDR2 YYDKDF come from the germline V gene (reference sequence). V lost 5 bases, J lost 0 bases, and 20 bases lay in between. The CDR3 extends over 18 amino acids.

The CDR3 DNA follows: TGTGCCAGCAGCCAAGATCTGATGGGCTATGGCTACACCTTC. It codes for CASSQDLMGYGYTF. The V call is TRBV4-2, the J call TRBJ1-2; no reliable D call. Trimming left V 0 bases short and J 4 bases short, with 9 bases between. CDR1 and CDR2 from the germline V gene are LGHNA and YNFKEQ. CDR3 length: 14 amino acids.